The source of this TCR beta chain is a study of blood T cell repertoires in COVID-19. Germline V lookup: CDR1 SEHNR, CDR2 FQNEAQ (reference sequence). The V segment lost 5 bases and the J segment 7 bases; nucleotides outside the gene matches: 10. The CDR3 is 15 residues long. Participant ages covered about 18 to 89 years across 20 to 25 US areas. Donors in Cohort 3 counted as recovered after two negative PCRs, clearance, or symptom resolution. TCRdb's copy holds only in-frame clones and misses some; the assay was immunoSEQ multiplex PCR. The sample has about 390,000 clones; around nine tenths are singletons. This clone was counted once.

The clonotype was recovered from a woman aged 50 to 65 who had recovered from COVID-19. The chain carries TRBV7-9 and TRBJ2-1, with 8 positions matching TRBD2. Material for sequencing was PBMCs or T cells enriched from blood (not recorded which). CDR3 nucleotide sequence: TGTGCCAGCAGCGCCCCGGGGGGGGCCTTTAATGAGCAGTTCTTC. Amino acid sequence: CASSAPGGAFNEQFF.